These 15 T cell receptor beta chains were sequenced from one sample in a study of Graves' ophthalmopathy and Graves' hyperthyroidism (dated by TCRdb to 2016 to 2019). Sequencer: Illumina HiSeq 2000. For repertoire sequencing, the TCR beta CDR3 regions were amplified from RNA transcripts. The first round of RT-PCR was done with HTBI primers and the Qiagen OneStep RT-PCR kit, and was followed by a second round of multiplex PCR, then size selection and purification. Using fastp trimming at Q25 and MiXCR clonotype assembly, TCRdb reanalyzed the public sequencing data and kept in-frame beta chains. Each record represents a unique CDR3 protein, reported with the most common genes and DNA among its rows. In all, the sample holds 900,000 to 1,200,000 distinct CDR3 sequences, and about 36% of those were seen once. Jointly, the top ten make up around 10% of the sample. Sequencing used peripheral blood or thyroid tissue (not recorded which). The source of these receptors is an adult man with Graves' hyperthyroidism.

On this clonotype itself: Germline and junction disagree at one end, which may indicate a read error. This chain links TRBV10-3 with TRBJ1-6; a possible D gene is TRBD1 (5 bases). The CDR3 has 15 residues. CDR1 is ENHRY, CDR2 SYGVKD, per germline. CDR3 sequence reads: CASRLTELSNPPLHF. DNA of the CDR3: TGTGCCAGCAGACTGACAGAGCTATCCAATCCACCTCTCCACTTT.

This clonotype turned up a few times. The chain is built from TRBV12-5 and TRBJ2-5; TRBD1 agrees at 9 bases. The CDR3 covers 15 residues. In germline, CDR1 is LGHNT, CDR2 FRNRAP. The ends lost 5 bases at V and 5 bases at J; junction bases unmatched: 9. CDR3 coding DNA: TGTGCTAGTGGTACTTCCGGGACAGGGCTGGAGACCCAGTACTTC. Protein: CASGTSGTGLETQYF.

The chain couples TRBV2 to TRBJ2-2; D is uncertain. Germline V gene sequence: CDR1 SNHLY, CDR2 FYNNEI. This CDR3 has 12 amino acids. The V and J ends lost 5 bases and 8 bases respectively, with 9 bases between them. Here the CDR3 DNA reads TGTGCCAGCAGTCCGCTGTTTGGGGAGCTGTTTTTT. It yields the protein CASSPLFGELFF.

A word on this clonotype: Being one base from a much bigger clone, this may be a read error. The V and J genes are TRBV29-1 and TRBJ1-1; D call uncertain. The CDR3 is made up of 14 amino acids. Germline-derived CDR1 and CDR2 are SQVTM and ANQGSEA. The CDR3 here is CSIERTEGNTEAFF. The CDR3 bases are TGCAGCATTGAAAGAACTGAGGGAAACACTGAAGCTTTCTTT.

A few counts support this clonotype. The chain combines TRBV12-3 or TRBV12-4 with TRBJ1-5; D is unresolved. CDR3 length: 15 amino acids. V dropped 4 bases and J dropped 1 base, with 11 bases sitting between them. The CDR3 DNA reads TGTGCCAGCAGTTCCATCCCGGGCAGCAATCAGCCCCAGCATTTT. It specifies CASSSIPGSNQPQHF.

This clonotype was seen repeatedly, ten times or more. The chain has TRBV3-1 and TRBJ1-2; D gene uncertain. Germline CDR1 is LGHDT and CDR2 is YNNKEL (reference sequence). This CDR3 is built from 13 residues. V dropped 6 bases and J dropped 2 bases, with 10 bases sitting between them. The CDR3, as DNA: TGTGCCAGCAGTCCGGCCAGCAACTATGGCTACACCTTC. Protein sequence: CASSPASNYGYTF. Filled out from reference TRBV3-1 and TRBJ1-2, the complete variable domain reads DTAVSQTPKYLVTQMGNDKSIKCEQNLGHDTMYWYKQDSKKFLKIMFSYNNKELIINETVPNRFSPKSPDKAHLNLHINSLELGDSAVYFCASSPASNYGYTFGSGTRLTVV.

The table lists this clonotype with many counts. The chain carries TRBV6-1 and TRBJ2-7, with 7 positions matching TRBD2. V was pared by 4 bases and J by 2 bases, with 5 bases of the junction left unmatched. This CDR3 has 14 residues. CDR1 and CDR2 from the germline V gene are MNHNS and SASEGT. In DNA form, the CDR3 reads TGTGCCAGCAGTGCGCGTCTAGCGGCCTACGAGCAGTACTTC. It is translated as CASSARLAAYEQYF.

The rearrangement links TRBV14 to TRBJ2-5; 8 bases agree with TRBD1. This CDR3 has 16 residues. CDR1 and CDR2 from the germline V gene are SGHDN and FVKESK. After removal of 6 bases from V and 3 bases from J, the junction contained 12 bases not matched to a gene. CDR3 sequence reads: CASSSEKPGQEETQYF. The CDR3 coding sequence is TGTGCCAGCAGTTCCGAGAAACCGGGACAGGAAGAGACCCAGTACTTC.

This rearrangement joins TRBV12-3 or TRBV12-4 to TRBJ1-5, with 7 bases aligning to TRBD1. V dropped 6 bases and J dropped 5; count of bases not matched to a gene: 7. The CDR3 extends over 14 amino acids. The CDR3 bases are TGTGCCAGCAGCCCAAGGGGGCGGGATCAGCCCCAGCATTTT. Protein: CASSPRGRDQPQHF.

This clonotype has only one observation. DNA for the CDR3: TGTGCCAGCAGTATCTCAGGGAGTGCTGAAGCTTTCTTT. Residues: CASSISGSAEAFF. The V gene is TRBV6-2 or TRBV6-3, the J gene TRBJ1-1; a possible D gene is TRBD1 (5 bases). Trimming removed 5 bases from V and 6 bases from J, with 13 bases in between. Germline CDR1 MNHEY, CDR2 SVGEGT. CDR3 length: 13 amino acids.

This clonotype was detected ten times or more. This sequence joins TRBV2 and TRBJ2-5; D not resolved. The CDR3 consists of 11 residues. Trimming took off 6 bases at V and 2 bases at J, with 4 bases between the two ends. Per germline, CDR1 SNHLY and CDR2 FYNNEI. The CDR3 sequence is CASRFQETQYF. In DNA form, the CDR3 reads TGTGCCAGCAGGTTTCAAGAGACCCAGTACTTC.

This chain uses TRBV5-1 with TRBJ2-5, with 7 bases identical to TRBD2. Germline V lookup: CDR1 SGHRS, CDR2 YFSETQ. CDR3 length equals 14 residues. Trimming cost V 0 bases and J 9 bases; bases outside gene matches: 8. The DNA for the CDR3 is TGCGCCAGCAGCTTGGCCGGGGGAGGGGAGGCCCAGTACTTC. As protein: CASSLAGGGEAQYF.

Many counts were recorded for this clonotype. The J gene is TRBJ2-7, the V gene TRBV7-9; TRBD1 agrees at 9 bases. Trimming removed 5 bases from V and 1 base from J; junction bases left unmatched: 6. Looked up from germline, CDR1 is SEHNR and CDR2 is FQNEAQ (reference sequence). The CDR3 is 15 amino acids. The DNA of the CDR3 is TGTGCCAGCAGCCAGGGACAGGGTGGGTCCTACGAGCAGTACTTC. Protein sequence: CASSQGQGGSYEQYF.

A note on this clonotype: This may be a read error, as it is one base from a much larger clone. Because it lacks the conserved phenylalanine or tryptophan at the end, this CDR3 is likely a read error. This chain links TRBV5-1 with TRBJ2-7; D gene ambiguous. V lost 1 base and J 1 base, leaving 6 bases between the germline ends. The CDR3 consists of 13 residues. Germline V gene lookup returns CDR1 SGHRS and CDR2 YFSETQ. The chain's CDR3 is CASSLHSSYEQYY. CDR3 nucleotides: TGCGCCAGCAGCTTGCACAGTTCCTACGAGCAGTACTAC.

This clonotype has only a few counts. This chain links TRBV16 with TRBJ1-5, with D hard to call. The CDR3 loop spans 15 amino acids. Trimming removed 1 base at V and 6 bases at J, with 13 bases between. Germline-derived CDR1 and CDR2 are KGHSY and FQNENV. The CDR3 coding sequence is TGTGCCAGCAGCCAATTGTCCCCCTCAAGTCAGCCCCAGCATTTT. This sequence encodes CASSQLSPSSQPQHF.